This TCR beta chain was identified in a study of blood T cell repertoires in COVID-19. Study information: PBMCs, B-cell-depleted T cells, or T cells were the source of the cDNA or gDNA that made up the material.

This clone has just one count. In the authors' workflow: Estimated nucleated cell counts came from reference gene primer amplification. Measured with immunoSEQ multiplex PCR; TCRdb has only the in-frame clones, and not every one. V, J and clone size were drawn from that table, and D and trimming were deduced from the DNA. The sample has under 200,000 clones, 83% seen once; the top ten hold more than 1.5%. The CDR3 is 14 amino acids. V shed 6 bases, J shed 7 bases, and the junction held 9 bases outside the gene matches. Germline values: CDR1 MNHNY, CDR2 SVGAGI (reference sequence). The chain has TRBV6-6 and TRBJ2-7, with TRBD1 matching over 10 bases. The material sequenced was peripheral blood. This receptor was obtained from a human donor in a cohort sampled during active COVID-19. CDR3 residues: CASSSTGGSGEQYF. CDR3 coding DNA: TGTGCCAGCAGCTCGACAGGGGGCTCGGGGGAGCAGTACTTC.